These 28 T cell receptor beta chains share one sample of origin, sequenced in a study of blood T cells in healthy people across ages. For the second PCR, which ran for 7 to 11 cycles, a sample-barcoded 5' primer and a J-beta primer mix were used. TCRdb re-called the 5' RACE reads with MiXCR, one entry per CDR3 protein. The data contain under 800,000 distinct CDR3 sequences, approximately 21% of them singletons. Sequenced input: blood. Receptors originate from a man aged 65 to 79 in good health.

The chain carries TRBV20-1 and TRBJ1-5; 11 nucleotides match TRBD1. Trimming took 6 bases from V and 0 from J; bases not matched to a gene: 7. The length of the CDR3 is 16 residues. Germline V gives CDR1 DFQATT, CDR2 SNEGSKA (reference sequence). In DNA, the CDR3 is TGCAGTGCAAGGACAGGGGGCTCGGGTAGCAATCAGCCCCAGCATTTT. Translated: CSARTGGSGSNQPQHF.

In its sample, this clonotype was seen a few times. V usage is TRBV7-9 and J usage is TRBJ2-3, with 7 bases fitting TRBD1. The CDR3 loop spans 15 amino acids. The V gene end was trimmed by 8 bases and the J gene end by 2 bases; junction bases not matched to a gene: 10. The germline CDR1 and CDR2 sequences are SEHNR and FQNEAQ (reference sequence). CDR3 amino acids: CASGRTGAPTDTQYF. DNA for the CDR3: TGTGCCAGCGGAAGAACAGGGGCCCCCACAGATACGCAGTATTTT.

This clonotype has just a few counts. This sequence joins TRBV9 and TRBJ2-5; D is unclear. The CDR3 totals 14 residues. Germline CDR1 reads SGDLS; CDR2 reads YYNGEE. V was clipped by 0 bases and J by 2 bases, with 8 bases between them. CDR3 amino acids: CASSVDLRQETQYF. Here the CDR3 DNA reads TGTGCCAGCAGCGTAGACCTGAGGCAAGAGACCCAGTACTTC.

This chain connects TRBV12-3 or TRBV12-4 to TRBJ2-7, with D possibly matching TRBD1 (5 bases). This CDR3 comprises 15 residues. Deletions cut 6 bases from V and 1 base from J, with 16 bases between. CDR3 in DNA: TGTGCCAGCAGCCCCAGGGCCCGGGTATCCTACGAGCAGTACTTC. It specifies CASSPRARVSYEQYF.

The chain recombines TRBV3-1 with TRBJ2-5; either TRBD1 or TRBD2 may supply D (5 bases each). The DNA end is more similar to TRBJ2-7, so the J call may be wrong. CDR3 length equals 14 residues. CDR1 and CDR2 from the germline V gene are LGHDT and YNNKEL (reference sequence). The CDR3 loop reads CASSLKGRIYEQYF. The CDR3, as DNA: TGTGCCAGCAGCCTAAAGGGACGGATCTACGAGCAGTACTTC.

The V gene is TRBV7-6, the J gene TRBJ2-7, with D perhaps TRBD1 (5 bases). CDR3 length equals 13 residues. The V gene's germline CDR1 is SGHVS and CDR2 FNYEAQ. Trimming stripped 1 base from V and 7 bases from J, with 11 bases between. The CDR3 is CASSLGQHVEQYF. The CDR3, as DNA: TGTGCCAGCAGCTTAGGACAGCACGTGGAGCAGTACTTC.

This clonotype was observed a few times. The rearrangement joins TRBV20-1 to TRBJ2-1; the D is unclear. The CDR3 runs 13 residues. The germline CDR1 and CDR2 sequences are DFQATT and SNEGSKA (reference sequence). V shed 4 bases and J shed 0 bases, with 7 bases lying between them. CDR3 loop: CSAIGYSYNEQFF. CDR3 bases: TGCAGTGCTATCGGCTACTCCTACAATGAGCAGTTCTTC.

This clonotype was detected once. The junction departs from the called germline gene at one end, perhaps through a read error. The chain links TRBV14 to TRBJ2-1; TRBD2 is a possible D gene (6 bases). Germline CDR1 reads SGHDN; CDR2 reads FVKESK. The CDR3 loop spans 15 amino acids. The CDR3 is CTSSQMSAGSFEQFF. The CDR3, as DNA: TGTACCAGCAGCCAAATGTCAGCGGGCTCCTTTGAGCAGTTCTTC.

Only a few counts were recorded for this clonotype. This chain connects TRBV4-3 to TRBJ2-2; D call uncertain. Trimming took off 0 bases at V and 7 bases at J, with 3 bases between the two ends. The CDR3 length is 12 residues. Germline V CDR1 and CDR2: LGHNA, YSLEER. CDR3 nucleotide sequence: TGCGCCAGCAGCCAAGAGGGCGGGGAGCTGTTTTTT. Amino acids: CASSQEGGELFF.

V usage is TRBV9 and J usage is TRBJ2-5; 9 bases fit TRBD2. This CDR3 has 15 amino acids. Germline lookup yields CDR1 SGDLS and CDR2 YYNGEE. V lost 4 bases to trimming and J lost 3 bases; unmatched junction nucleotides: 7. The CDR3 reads CASSPAGLAKETQYF. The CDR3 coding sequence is TGTGCCAGCAGCCCCGCGGGACTAGCAAAAGAGACCCAGTACTTC. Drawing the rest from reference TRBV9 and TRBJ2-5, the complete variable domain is DSGVTQTPKHLITATGQRVTLRCSPRSGDLSVYWYQQSLDQGLQFLIQYYNGEERAKGNILERFSAQQFPDLHSELNLSSLELGDSALYFCASSPAGLAKETQYFGPGTRLLVL.

CDR3 region: CASSQEQRPRYEQYF. In nucleotides, the CDR3 is TGCGCCAGCAGCCAAGAACAACGGCCTAGGTACGAGCAGTACTTC. This chain joins TRBV4-1 and TRBJ2-5; D is undetermined. The J call may not be correct, given that the DNA end is closer to TRBJ2-7. Germline V gives CDR1 MGHRA, CDR2 YSYEKL. This CDR3 region has 15 residues.

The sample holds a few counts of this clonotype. CDR3 sequence reads: CASSSSRGPTLRNEQYF. CDR3 DNA: TGTGCCAGCAGTTCCTCCAGGGGGCCGACTCTTCGGAACGAGCAGTACTTC. The chain carries TRBV12-3 or TRBV12-4 and TRBJ2-7, with 8 nucleotides matching TRBD1. This CDR3 contains 17 residues. Trimming at V came to 4 bases and at J to 5 bases, leaving 16 bases not matched to a gene.

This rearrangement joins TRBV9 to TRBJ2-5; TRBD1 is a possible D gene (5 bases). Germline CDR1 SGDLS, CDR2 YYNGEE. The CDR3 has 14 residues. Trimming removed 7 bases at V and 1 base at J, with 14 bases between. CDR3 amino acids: CASAAGRIQETQYF. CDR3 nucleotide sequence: TGTGCCAGCGCAGCAGGGCGGATCCAAGAGACCCAGTACTTC.

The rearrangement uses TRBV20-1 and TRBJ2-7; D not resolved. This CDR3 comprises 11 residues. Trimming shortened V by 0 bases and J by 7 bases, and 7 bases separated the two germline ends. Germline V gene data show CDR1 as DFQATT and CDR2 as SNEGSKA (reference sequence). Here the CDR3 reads CSARDNREQYF. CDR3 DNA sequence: TGCAGTGCTAGAGATAACCGGGAGCAGTACTTC.

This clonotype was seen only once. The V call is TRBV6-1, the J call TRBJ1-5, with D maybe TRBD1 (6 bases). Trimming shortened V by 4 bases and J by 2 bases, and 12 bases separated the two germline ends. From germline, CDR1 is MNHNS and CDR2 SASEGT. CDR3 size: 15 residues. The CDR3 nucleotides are TGTGCCAGCAGTGGTGGACAGTCGGGCAATCAGCCCCAGCATTTT. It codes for CASSGGQSGNQPQHF.

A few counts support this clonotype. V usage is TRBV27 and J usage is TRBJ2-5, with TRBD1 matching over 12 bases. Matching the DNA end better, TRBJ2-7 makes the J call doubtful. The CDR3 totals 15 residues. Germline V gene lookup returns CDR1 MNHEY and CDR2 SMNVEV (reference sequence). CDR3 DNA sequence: TGTGCCAGCAGTTTGATGGGACAGGGGGCCCACGAGCAGTACTTC. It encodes CASSLMGQGAHEQYF.

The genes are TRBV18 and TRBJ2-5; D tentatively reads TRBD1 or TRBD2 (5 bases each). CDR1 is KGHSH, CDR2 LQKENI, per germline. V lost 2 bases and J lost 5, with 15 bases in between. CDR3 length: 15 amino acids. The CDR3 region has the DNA TGTGCCAGCTCACCAAAACATGGGGGTACGGAGACCCAGTACTTC. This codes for CASSPKHGGTETQYF.

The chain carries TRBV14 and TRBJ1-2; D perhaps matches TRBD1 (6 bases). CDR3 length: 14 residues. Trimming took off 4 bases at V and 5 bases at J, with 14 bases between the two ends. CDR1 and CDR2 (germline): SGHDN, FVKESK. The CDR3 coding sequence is TGTGCCAGCAGCCTGGACAGATCTGCATATGGCTACACCTTC. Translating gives CASSLDRSAYGYTF.

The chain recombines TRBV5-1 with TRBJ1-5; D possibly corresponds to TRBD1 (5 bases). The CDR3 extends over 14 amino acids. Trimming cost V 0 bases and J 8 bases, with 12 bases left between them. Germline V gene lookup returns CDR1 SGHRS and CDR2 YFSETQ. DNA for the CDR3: TGCGCCAGCAGCTTGGGAGAGGGGCTCAAGCCCCAGCATTTT. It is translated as CASSLGEGLKPQHF.

The CDR3 DNA follows: TGCGCCAGCAGCGCCCAGGGGGGTAGTGAGCAGTTCTTC. It codes for CASSAQGGSEQFF. The chain couples TRBV5-1 to TRBJ2-1, with a possible D match to TRBD1 (7 bases). V gave up 4 bases and J gave up 9 bases, with 14 bases separating them. This CDR3 has 13 residues. Germline assignment: CDR1 SGHRS and CDR2 YFSETQ.

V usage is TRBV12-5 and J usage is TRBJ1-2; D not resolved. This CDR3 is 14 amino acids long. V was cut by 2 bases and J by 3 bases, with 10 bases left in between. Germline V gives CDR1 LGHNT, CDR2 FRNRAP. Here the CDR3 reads CASGLPPGDYGYTF. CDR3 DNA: TGTGCTAGTGGTTTGCCCCCCGGAGACTATGGCTACACCTTC.

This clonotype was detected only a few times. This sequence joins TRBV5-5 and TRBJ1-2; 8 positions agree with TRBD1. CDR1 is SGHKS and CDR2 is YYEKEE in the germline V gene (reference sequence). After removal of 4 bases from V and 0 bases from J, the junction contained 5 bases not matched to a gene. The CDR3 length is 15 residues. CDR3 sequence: CASSGTGIPNYGYTF. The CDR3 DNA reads TGTGCCAGCAGCGGGACAGGAATTCCTAACTATGGCTACACCTTC.

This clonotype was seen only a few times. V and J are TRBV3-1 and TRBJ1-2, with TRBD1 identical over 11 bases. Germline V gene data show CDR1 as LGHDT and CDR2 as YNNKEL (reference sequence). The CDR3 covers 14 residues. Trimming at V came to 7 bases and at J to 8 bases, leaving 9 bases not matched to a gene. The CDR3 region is CASMSGTGGRGYTF. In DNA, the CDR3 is TGTGCCAGCATGTCCGGGACAGGGGGACGAGGCTACACCTTC.

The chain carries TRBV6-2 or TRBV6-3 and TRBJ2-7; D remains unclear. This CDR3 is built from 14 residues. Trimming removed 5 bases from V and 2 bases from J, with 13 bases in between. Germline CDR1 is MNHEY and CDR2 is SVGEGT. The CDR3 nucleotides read TGTGCCAGCAGTGCTTACAGTGGGCCCTACGAGCAGTACTTC. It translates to CASSAYSGPYEQYF.

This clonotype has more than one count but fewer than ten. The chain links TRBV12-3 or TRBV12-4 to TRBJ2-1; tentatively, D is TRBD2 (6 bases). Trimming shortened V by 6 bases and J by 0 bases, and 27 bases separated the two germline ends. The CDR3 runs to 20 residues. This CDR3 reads CASSTYRTGDRGSSYNEQFF. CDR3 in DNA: TGTGCCAGCAGCACGTACCGCACGGGGGATCGGGGTAGCTCCTACAATGAGCAGTTCTTC.

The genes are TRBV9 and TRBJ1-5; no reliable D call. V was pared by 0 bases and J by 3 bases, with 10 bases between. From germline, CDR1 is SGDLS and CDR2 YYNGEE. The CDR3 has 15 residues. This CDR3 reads CASSVEGGLNQPQHF. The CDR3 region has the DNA TGTGCCAGCAGCGTAGAGGGAGGGCTCAATCAGCCCCAGCATTTT.

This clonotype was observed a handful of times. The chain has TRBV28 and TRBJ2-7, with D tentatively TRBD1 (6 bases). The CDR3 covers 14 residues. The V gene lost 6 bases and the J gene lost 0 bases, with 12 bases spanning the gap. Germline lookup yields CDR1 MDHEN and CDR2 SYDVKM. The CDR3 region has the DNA TGTGCCAGCAGCACGACAGGCCACTCCTACGAGCAGTACTTC. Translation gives CASSTTGHSYEQYF.

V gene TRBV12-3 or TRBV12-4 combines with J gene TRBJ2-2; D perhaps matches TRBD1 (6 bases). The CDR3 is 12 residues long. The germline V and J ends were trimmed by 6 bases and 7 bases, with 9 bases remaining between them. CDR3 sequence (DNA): TGTGCCAGCAGACAGGGTAACGGGGAGCTGTTTTTT. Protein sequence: CASRQGNGELFF.